This TCR beta chain was observed in a study of T cells in localized non-small cell lung cancer. Profiling relied on immunoSEQ multiplex PCR, and the TCRdb table lists in-frame clones only, not all of them. In the table there are nearly 25,000 clones, approximately 84% of which are singletons. The CDR3 spans 16 residues. In germline, CDR1 is SEHNR, CDR2 FQNEAQ (reference sequence). V gave up 6 bases and J gave up 7 bases, with 21 bases separating them. The source was peripheral blood, collected before any cancer treatment. This TCR was recovered from a male donor at least 60 years old with stage II squamous cell lung carcinoma. The rearrangement joins TRBV7-9 to TRBJ2-2, with no clear D. Here the CDR3 reads CASRIRRVSSSGELFF. CDR3 nucleotides: TGTGCCAGCAGAATACGACGGGTTTCTTCCAGCGGGGAGCTGTTTTTT. Using reference TRBV7-9 and TRBJ2-2 for the parts outside the CDR3, the full variable domain is DTGVSQNPRHKITKRGQNVTFRCDPISEHNRLYWYRQTLGQGPEFLTYFQNEAQLEKSRLLSDRFSAERPKGSFSTLEIQRTEQGDSAMYLCASRIRRVSSSGELFFGEGSRLTVL.